Each of the 9 T cell receptor beta chains below was sequenced from the same sample in a study of blood T cell repertoires in COVID-19. The method was immunoSEQ multiplex PCR; TCRdb's version includes in-frame clones alone and lacks a portion of them. The sample gives 200,000 to 300,000 clones, roughly 84% of which show up once; 4% to 5% is in the top ten. The sequenced material came from peripheral blood. Every receptor here comes from a man aged 55 to 70 with acute or convalescent COVID-19.

The chain links TRBV11-1 to TRBJ2-1; D gene unclear. From germline, CDR1 is SGHAT and CDR2 FQDESV (reference sequence). Trimming pared 5 bases from V and 0 bases from J, leaving 8 bases between. The CDR3 is 14 residues long. CDR3 loop: CASSKQRSYNEQFF. In nucleotides, the CDR3 is TGTGCCAGCAGCAAGCAGCGCTCCTACAATGAGCAGTTCTTC.

The CDR3 loop reads CASSLSYRGGHQPQHF. Here the CDR3 DNA reads TGTGCCAGCAGTTTATCGTACAGGGGTGGGCATCAGCCCCAGCATTTT. The chain uses TRBV27 and TRBJ1-5, with 7 bases fitting TRBD1. The CDR3 length is 16 residues. V shed 0 bases and J 5 bases; nucleotides not matched to a gene: 7. Germline V gene lookup returns CDR1 MNHEY and CDR2 SMNVEV (reference sequence).

The chain combines TRBV4-1 with TRBJ2-1; TRBD2 aligns across 8 bases. J lost 10 bases, V lost 1 base, and 6 bases had no gene match. This CDR3 region has 14 residues. CDR1 is MGHRA and CDR2 is YSYEKL in the germline V gene. CDR3 nucleotide sequence: TGCGCCAGCAGCCAAGTATCGGGGGGGAACGAGCAGTTCTTC. Translated, it gives CASSQVSGGNEQFF.

This clone appeared a few times. This chain connects TRBV5-1 to TRBJ1-4; D is unclear. V was pared by 0 bases and J by 3 bases, with 15 bases between. Per the germline V gene, CDR1 is SGHRS and CDR2 is YFSETQ. This CDR3 has 17 residues. As DNA, the CDR3 is TGCGCCAGCAGCTTGGTTCCGAAGAGTATAGCTAATGAAAAACTGTTTTTT. Translated, it gives CASSLVPKSIANEKLFF.

This chain joins TRBV4-2 and TRBJ2-1, with TRBD2 identical over 9 bases. The CDR3 is 17 amino acids. CDR1 is LGHNA and CDR2 is YNFKEQ in the germline V gene. The ends lost 0 bases at V and 4 bases at J; junction bases unmatched: 7. This CDR3 reads CASSQDPPSGIYNEQFF. Written as DNA, the CDR3 is TGTGCCAGCAGCCAAGATCCCCCTAGCGGGATTTACAATGAGCAGTTCTTC.

The V and J genes are TRBV10-1 and TRBJ2-2; D ambiguous. Germline lookup yields CDR1 WNHNN and CDR2 SYGVQD (reference sequence). The CDR3 consists of 14 residues. With 3 bases removed from V and 4 bases from J, the gap between germline ends came to 9 bases. CDR3 loop: CASSDSYGTGELFF. The CDR3 DNA follows: TGCGCCAGCAGTGATAGCTACGGCACCGGGGAGCTGTTTTTT.

Only one count was recorded for this clone. J is TRBJ1-5 and V is TRBV28; 7 nucleotides line up with TRBD1. The J segment lost 0 bases and the V segment lost 6 bases, leaving 11 bases of the junction unmatched. The CDR3 runs to 17 residues. Germline-derived CDR1 and CDR2 are MDHEN and SYDVKM. This CDR3 is CASRRGTAPFSNQPQHF. CDR3 nucleotide sequence: TGTGCCAGCAGAAGAGGGACAGCACCTTTTAGCAATCAGCCCCAGCATTTT.

The V call is TRBV7-8, the J call TRBJ2-2; 10 nucleotides line up with TRBD2. This CDR3 is built from 15 residues. The trim removed 5 bases at V and 5 bases at J, leaving 5 bases unmatched. Germline V gene lookup returns CDR1 SGHVS and CDR2 FQNEAQ. The CDR3 coding sequence is TGTGCCAGCAGCGTTCTTAGCGGGAGGACCGGGGAGCTGTTTTTT. This gives the protein CASSVLSGRTGELFF.

This clone was detected only once. V usage is TRBV2 and J usage is TRBJ1-5, with D possibly being TRBD1 (5 bases). The CDR3 spans 14 residues. Trimming took 1 base from V and 5 from J, leaving 9 bases between them. CDR1 is SNHLY, CDR2 FYNNEI, per germline. CDR3 DNA sequence: TGTGCCAGCAGTGAAGAGTCAGGGCATCAGCCCCAGCATTTT. Protein sequence: CASSEESGHQPQHF.